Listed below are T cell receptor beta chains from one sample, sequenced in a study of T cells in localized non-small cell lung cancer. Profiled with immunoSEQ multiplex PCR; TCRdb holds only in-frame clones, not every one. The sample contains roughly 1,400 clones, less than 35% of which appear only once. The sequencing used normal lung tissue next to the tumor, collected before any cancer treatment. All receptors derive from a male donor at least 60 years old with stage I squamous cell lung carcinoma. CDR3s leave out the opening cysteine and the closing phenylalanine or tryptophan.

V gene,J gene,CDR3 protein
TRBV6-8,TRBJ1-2,ASSLYTGYGYT
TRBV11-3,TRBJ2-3,ASSHQREEADTQY
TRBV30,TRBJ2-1,AWGSGTGSYNEQF
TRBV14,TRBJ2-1,ASSQGPGAVIEQF
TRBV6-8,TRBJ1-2,ASSDTPQGLYGYT
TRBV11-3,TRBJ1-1,ASSLVGKNTEAF
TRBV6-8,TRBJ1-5,ASSYGGDRGRQPQH
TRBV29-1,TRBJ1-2,SVESGKNYGYT
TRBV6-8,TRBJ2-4,ASSPPGQGGYIQY
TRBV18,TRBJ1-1,ASSPTNTEAF
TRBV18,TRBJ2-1,ASSLAGTSGINNEQF
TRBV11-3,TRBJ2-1,ASSLDSGPYNEQF
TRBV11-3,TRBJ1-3,ASSLSGSGNTIY
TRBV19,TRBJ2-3,ASSITIRLAGAADTQY
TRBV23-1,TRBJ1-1,ASRIRTGPEAF
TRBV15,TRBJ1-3,ATSRDTGTERNTIY
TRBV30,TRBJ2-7,AVGQSYEQY
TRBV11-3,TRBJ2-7,ASSHAGIPGDEQY
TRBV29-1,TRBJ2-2,SVDSTGANTGELF
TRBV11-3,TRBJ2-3,ASSGDGLRTDTQY
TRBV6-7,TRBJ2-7,ASSEVRTSSYEQY
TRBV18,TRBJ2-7,ASSPGQGPSYEQY
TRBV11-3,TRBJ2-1,ASSDRLAGNNEQF
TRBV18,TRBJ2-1,ASSPGPSVYNEQF
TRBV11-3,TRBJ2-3,ASRRAGDPPGTDTQY
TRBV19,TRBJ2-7,ASSPLAGGPDEQY
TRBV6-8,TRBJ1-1,ASRPRTGALTEAF
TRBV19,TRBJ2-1,ASSIDRSSGYNEQF
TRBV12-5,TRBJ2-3,ASGDGEGSTDTQY
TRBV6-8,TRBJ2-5,ASSSHQTGSKTQY
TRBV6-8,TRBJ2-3,ASSAIRGVTDTQY
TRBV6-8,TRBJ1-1,ASSVTSDGSSGAF
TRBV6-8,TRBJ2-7,ASRRGQVYEQY
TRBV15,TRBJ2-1,ATRDGLAGGNEQF
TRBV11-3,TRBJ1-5,ASSLGQGRTNNQPQH
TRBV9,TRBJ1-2,ASSPPHLSTGRNYGYT
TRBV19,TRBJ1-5,ASSGTNSNQPQH
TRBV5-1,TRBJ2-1,ASSLKGGAQEQF
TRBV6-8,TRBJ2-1,ATGAGTNEQF
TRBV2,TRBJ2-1,ASSEALRLAGAYNEQF
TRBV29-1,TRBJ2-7,SVEDPGKPSGEQY
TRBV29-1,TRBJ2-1,SVLYLAGSYNEQF
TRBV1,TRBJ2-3,ASSTGLEIDTQY
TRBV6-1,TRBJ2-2,ASSEGLGRTGELF
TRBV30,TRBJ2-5,AWSLTGGETQY
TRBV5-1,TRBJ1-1,ASSLEGGRDTEAF
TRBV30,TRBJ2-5,ACGQGTPGTQY
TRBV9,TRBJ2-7,AFGTRDYEQY
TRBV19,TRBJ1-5,ASSTQGGQPQH
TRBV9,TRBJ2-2,ASSEGDSPPGELF
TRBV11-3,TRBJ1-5,ASSRGQINQPQH
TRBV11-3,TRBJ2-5,ASSSLLAGGFGETQY
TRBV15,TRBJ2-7,ATSRGREGPRNEQY
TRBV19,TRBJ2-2,ASTPGSTSGTGELF
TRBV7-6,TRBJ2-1,ASSLQTDLDRNEQF
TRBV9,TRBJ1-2,ASSPRDSRLNYGYT
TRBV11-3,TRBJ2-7,ASSAPGTEYEQY
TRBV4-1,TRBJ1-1,ASSQEADNTEAF
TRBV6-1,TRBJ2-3,ASSEEGGLAGADTQY
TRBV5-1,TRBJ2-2,ASSPGTANTGELF